These T cell receptor beta chains were read from a single sample in a study of CD8 T cells in Susac syndrome. TCRdb reanalysed the immunoSEQ multiplex PCR reads using MiXCR and keeps one entry per CDR3 protein. The data hold 150,000 to 250,000 distinct CDR3 sequences, with 90% to 95% observed a single time. Sequencing was performed on CD4+ T cells from PBMCs. Receptors were obtained from a human donor with multiple sclerosis. Each CDR3 is given with its conserved first and last residue. The D gene is left open where the match is weak. Some rows mark clone size as missing; the rest say once, few, many or name a class of expanded clone.

CDR3 protein	CDR3 DNA	V gene	J gene	D gene	clone size
CASSLDGNTGELFF	TGTGCTAGCAGCTTAGACGGCAACACCGGGGAGCTGTTTTTT	TRBV7-7	TRBJ2-2	NA	NA
CASSPGTSQFF	TGTGCCAGCAGCCCCGGGACGTCGCAGTTCTTC	TRBV11-2	TRBJ2-1	NA	NA
CSARRGPSNQPQHF	TGCAGTGCTAGAAGGGGGCCGAGCAATCAGCCCCAGCATTTT	TRBV20-1	TRBJ1-5	TRBD1	NA
CASSQDLSVSYEQYF	TGTGCCAGCAGCCAAGATCTATCAGTCTCCTACGAGCAGTACTTC	TRBV3-1	TRBJ2-7	NA	NA
CAISTPSGGAFNEQFF	TGTGCCATCAGTACCCCTAGCGGGGGGGCATTCAATGAGCAGTTCTTC	TRBV10-3	TRBJ2-1	TRBD2	NA
CSADRGLPIGLNTEAFF	TGCAGCGCGGACAGGGGGCTCCCGATCGGGCTGAACACTGAAGCTTTCTTT	TRBV29-1	TRBJ1-1	TRBD1	NA
CAWSLAMGLAGREQYF	TGTGCCTGGAGTCTGGCCATGGGACTAGCGGGCCGCGAGCAGTACTTC	TRBV30	TRBJ2-7	TRBD2	NA
CASSAATQGRRSYNEQFF	TGTGCCAGCAGCGCAGCTACCCAGGGACGCCGATCCTACAATGAGCAGTTCTTC	TRBV9	TRBJ2-1	NA	NA
CASSLSWTGDQPQHF	TGTGCCAGCAGTTTATCGTGGACAGGGGATCAGCCCCAGCATTTT	TRBV27	TRBJ1-5	TRBD1	NA
CTVSARWNTEAFF	TGCACCGTCTCCGCACGATGGAACACTGAAGCTTTCTTT	TRBV29-1	TRBJ1-1	NA	NA
CASSLGQAPNYTF	TGTGCCAGCAGCTTAGGACAGGCCCCTAACTACACCTTC	TRBV7-9	TRBJ1-2	NA	NA
CSVRGLNTEAFF	TGCAGCGTCCGAGGGCTGAACACTGAAGCTTTCTTT	TRBV29-1	TRBJ1-1	NA	once
CASRGAVRAFF	TGTGCCAGCAGAGGCGCGGTGAGAGCTTTCTTT	TRBV3-1	TRBJ1-1	NA	NA
CASSSGWDTQYF	TGTGCCAGCAGCTCGGGGTGGGATACGCAGTATTTT	TRBV11-3	TRBJ2-3	NA	NA
CAWSVRSRETQYF	TGTGCCTGGTCCGTTCGGTCCAGGGAGACCCAGTACTTC	TRBV30	TRBJ2-5	NA	once
CASSYGAHRGEQFF	TGTGCCAGCAGTTACGGGGCCCACCGCGGTGAGCAGTTCTTC	TRBV6-6	TRBJ2-1	NA	NA
CSARDLYGHYNEQFF	TGCAGTGCTAGAGATTTATACGGTCACTACAATGAGCAGTTCTTC	TRBV20-1	TRBJ2-1	NA	NA
CAWSQGAANYGYTF	TGTGCCTGGAGTCAGGGCGCAGCTAACTATGGCTACACCTTC	TRBV30	TRBJ1-2	NA	NA
CAWSGQGGTQYF	TGTGCCTGGAGTGGGCAGGGTGGGACCCAGTACTTC	TRBV30	TRBJ2-5	NA	NA
CASSREQRNQPQHF	TGTGCCAGTAGTCGAGAGCAGCGCAATCAGCCCCAGCATTTT	TRBV19	TRBJ1-5	NA	NA
CAWSRRPYEQYF	TGTGCCTGGAGTCGGAGACCCTACGAGCAGTACTTC	TRBV30	TRBJ2-7	NA	NA
CASSYLFTAGGANVLTF	TGTGCCAGCAGTTACTTATTTACGGCAGGTGGGGCCAACGTCCTGACTTTC	TRBV6-5	TRBJ2-6	NA	NA
CASSPDRGGELFF	TGTGCCAGCAGCCCCGACAGGGGTGGGGAGCTGTTTTTT	TRBV5-4	TRBJ2-2	TRBD1	NA
CASSERGGRETQYF	TGCGCCAGCAGTGAGAGGGGAGGCCGAGAGACCCAGTACTTC	TRBV10-1	TRBJ2-5	NA	NA
CASSPTGRGETQYF	TGTGCCAGCAGCCCGACTGGGCGTGGGGAGACCCAGTACTTC	TRBV3-1	TRBJ2-5	NA	NA
CASSSAISRGGLNEKLFF	TGTGCCAGCAGCTCCGCCATCTCTCGGGGGGGCCTGAATGAAAAACTGTTTTTT	TRBV7-9	TRBJ1-4	NA	once
CAIIRAPNTEAFF	TGTGCCATCATACGGGCTCCGAACACTGAAGCTTTCTTT	TRBV10-3	TRBJ1-1	NA	NA
CATSDSFGTHASSTDTQYF	TGTGCCACCAGTGATTCCTTCGGGACGCACGCGAGTAGCACAGATACGCAGTATTTT	TRBV24-1	TRBJ2-3	NA	NA
CATPPHKGTEAFF	TGTGCCACACCCCCACACAAAGGTACTGAAGCTTTCTTT	TRBV10-3	TRBJ1-1	NA	NA
CASGTNRLALLADTQYF	TGTGCCAGCGGTACTAATCGACTAGCTCTTCTCGCAGATACGCAGTATTTT	TRBV7-9	TRBJ2-3	TRBD2	NA
CASSRGLFTNEQFF	TGCGCCAGCAGCCGCGGACTATTCACAAATGAGCAGTTCTTC	TRBV5-1	TRBJ2-1	NA	NA
CASSPGGHTDTQYF	TGTGCCAGCTCGCCTGGGGGGCACACAGATACGCAGTATTTT	TRBV18	TRBJ2-3	NA	NA
CASWRGGKKLFF	TGTGCCAGCTGGAGGGGAGGCAAAAAACTGTTTTTT	TRBV28	TRBJ1-4	NA	NA
CASSPYRPLGNEQFF	TGCGCCAGCAGCCCCTACCGCCCCTTGGGCAATGAGCAGTTCTTC	TRBV5-1	TRBJ2-1	NA	NA
CATSRFPPTYEQYF	TGTGCCACCAGTCGGTTCCCCCCCACCTACGAGCAGTACTTC	TRBV24-1	TRBJ2-7	NA	NA
CACATGGGPEAFF	TGTGCCTGTGCTACAGGGGGAGGGCCTGAAGCTTTCTTT	TRBV30	TRBJ1-1	TRBD1	NA
CASRIKGLLCMDEQFF	TGTGCCAGCAGGATTAAGGGACTCCTCTGTATGGATGAGCAGTTCTTC	TRBV6-2/TRBV6-3	TRBJ2-1	NA	NA